A single sample is the source of the 11 T cell receptor beta chains below, sequenced in a study of blood T cell repertoires in COVID-19 (dated by TCRdb to 2018 to 2021). Libraries came from the immunoSEQ multiplex PCR assay. In its TCRdb copy, this immuneACCESS table keeps in-frame sequences only and misses some clones. Where compared with another copy, unresolved V genes explain less than half of these, and the others have no known cause. Here the sample has approximately 180,000 clones; 88% occur a single time. The top ten clonotypes cover 5% to 6.5% of the sample. Specimen: peripheral blood. The source is a man in his forties with active or convalescent COVID-19.

This rearrangement joins TRBV4-1 to TRBJ2-7; 7 bases match TRBD2. V was clipped by 4 bases and J by 1 base; unmatched bases: 4. CDR3 length: 14 amino acids. Germline assignment: CDR1 MGHRA and CDR2 YSYEKL. The CDR3 region has the DNA TGCGCCAGCAGCCCGGAAGCGGGGTCCTACGAGCAGTACTTC. Translated: CASSPEAGSYEQYF.

The chain has TRBV28 and TRBJ1-6; 7 nucleotides line up with TRBD1. With 5 bases clipped from V and 7 bases from J, the junction kept 5 bases outside the gene matches. Germline V CDR1 and CDR2: MDHEN, SYDVKM. The CDR3 runs 14 residues. The CDR3 loop reads CASSQTGSNSPLHF. The CDR3, as DNA: TGTGCCAGCAGTCAGACAGGGTCCAATTCACCCCTCCACTTT.

The CDR3: CASSIPPADTQYF. Here the CDR3 DNA reads TGTGCCAGTAGTATTCCCCCGGCAGATACGCAGTATTTT. This sequence joins TRBV19 and TRBJ2-3; D is uncertain. The CDR3 is 13 residues long. Trimming stripped 3 bases from V and 4 bases from J, with 8 bases between. The V gene's germline CDR1 is LNHDA and CDR2 SQIVND (reference sequence).

V gene TRBV24-1 combines with J gene TRBJ1-2; D unclear. This CDR3 is built from 14 residues. V lost 5 bases, J lost 7 bases, and 16 bases lay in between. CDR1 is KGHDR, CDR2 SFDVKD, per germline. The chain's CDR3 is CATSGRGMVGGYTF. In DNA, the CDR3 is TGTGCCACCAGTGGACGGGGTATGGTCGGTGGCTACACCTTC.

This chain connects TRBV2 to TRBJ2-1; TRBD2 agrees at 7 bases. The germline gives CDR1 SNHLY, CDR2 FYNNEI. Unmatched junction bases numbered 7, after V lost 4 bases and J lost 7 bases. The CDR3 loop spans 14 amino acids. This CDR3 reads CASSVAGTRNEQFF. CDR3 DNA: TGTGCCAGCAGTGTAGCGGGTACTAGGAATGAGCAGTTCTTC. The whole variable domain, remainder taken from reference TRBV2 and TRBJ2-1, is EPEVTQTPSHQVTQMGQEVILRCVPISNHLYFYWYRQILGQKVEFLVSFYNNEISEKSEIFDDQFSVERPDGSNFTLKIRSTKLEDSAMYFCASSVAGTRNEQFFGPGTRLTVL.

The J gene is TRBJ1-5, the V gene TRBV18, with unresolved D. The CDR3 has 14 residues. Germline V gives CDR1 KGHSH, CDR2 LQKENI. V shed 3 bases and J shed 0 bases, with 6 bases lying between them. The CDR3 loop is CASSPQNSNQPQHF. CDR3 bases: TGTGCCAGCTCACCGCAGAATAGCAATCAGCCCCAGCATTTT.

The chain recombines TRBV29-1 with TRBJ1-2, with a weak D call TRBD1 (5 bases). In germline, CDR1 is SQVTM, CDR2 ANQGSEA. The CDR3 runs 14 residues. The V gene lost 6 bases and the J gene lost 3 bases, with 17 bases spanning the gap. The CDR3: CSVEHPGRDYGYTF. CDR3 DNA: TGCAGCGTGGAACATCCAGGGAGGGACTATGGCTACACCTTC.

V and J are TRBV9 and TRBJ2-1, with D perhaps matching TRBD1 (5 bases). CDR1 is SGDLS, CDR2 YYNGEE, per germline. Trimming shortened V by 0 bases and J by 5 bases, and 12 bases separated the two germline ends. The CDR3 covers 15 residues. The CDR3 DNA is TGTGCCAGCAGCGTAGCAGGGTATCGGGACAATGAGCAGTTCTTC. Translation gives CASSVAGYRDNEQFF.

The V and J genes are TRBV5-1 and TRBJ2-5; 14 bases are a match to TRBD2. Germline V gene data show CDR1 as SGHRS and CDR2 as YFSETQ. The CDR3 extends over 16 amino acids. V was pared by 4 bases and J by 4 bases, with 6 bases of the junction left unmatched. CDR3 nucleotide sequence: TGCGCCAGCAGCGACGGACTAGCGGGAGGTGGAGAGACCCAGTACTTC. This codes for CASSDGLAGGGETQYF.

This chain joins TRBV5-6 and TRBJ1-2; D might be TRBD1 (5 bases). Trimming stripped 3 bases from V and 4 bases from J, with 16 bases between. Germline values: CDR1 SGHDT, CDR2 YYEEEE. This CDR3 region has 15 residues. The CDR3 region is CASSYRRLDGYGYTF. The CDR3, as DNA: TGTGCCAGCAGCTACAGGAGACTGGACGGCTATGGCTACACCTTC.

The V call is TRBV20-1, the J call TRBJ1-1; D is perhaps TRBD1 (5 bases). The CDR3 consists of 11 residues. In germline, CDR1 is DFQATT, CDR2 SNEGSKA (reference sequence). The CDR3 reads CSCQGNTEAFF. The CDR3 DNA reads as TGCAGCTGCCAGGGGAACACTGAAGCTTTCTTT.